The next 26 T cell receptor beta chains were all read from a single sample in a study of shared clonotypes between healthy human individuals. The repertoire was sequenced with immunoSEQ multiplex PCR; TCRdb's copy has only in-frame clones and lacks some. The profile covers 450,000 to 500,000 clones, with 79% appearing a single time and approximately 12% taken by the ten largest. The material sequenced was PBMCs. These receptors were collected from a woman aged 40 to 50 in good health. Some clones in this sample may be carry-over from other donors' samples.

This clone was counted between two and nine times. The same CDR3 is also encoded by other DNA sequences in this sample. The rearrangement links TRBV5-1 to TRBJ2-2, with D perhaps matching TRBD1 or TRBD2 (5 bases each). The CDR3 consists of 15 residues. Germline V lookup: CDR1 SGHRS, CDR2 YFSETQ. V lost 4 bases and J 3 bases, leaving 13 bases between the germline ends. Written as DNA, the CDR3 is TGCGCCAGCAGCCTAACTGGGGGTTACACCGGGGAGCTGTTTTTT. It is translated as CASSLTGGYTGELFF.

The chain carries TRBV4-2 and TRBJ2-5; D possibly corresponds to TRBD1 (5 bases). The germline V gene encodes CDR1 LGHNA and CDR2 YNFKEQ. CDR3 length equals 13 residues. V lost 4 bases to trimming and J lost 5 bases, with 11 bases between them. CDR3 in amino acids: CASSPDSPETQYF. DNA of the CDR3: TGTGCCAGCAGCCCCGACAGCCCGGAGACCCAGTACTTC.

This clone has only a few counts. The CDR3 DNA reads TGTGCCTGGAGTTCTAATCGTAATGAAAAACTGTTTTTT. Translating gives CAWSSNRNEKLFF. This sequence joins TRBV30 and TRBJ1-4, with D hard to call. The germline V and J ends were trimmed by 2 bases and 4 bases, with 8 bases remaining between them. Looked up from germline, CDR1 is GTSNPN and CDR2 is SVGIG (reference sequence). This CDR3 contains 13 residues.

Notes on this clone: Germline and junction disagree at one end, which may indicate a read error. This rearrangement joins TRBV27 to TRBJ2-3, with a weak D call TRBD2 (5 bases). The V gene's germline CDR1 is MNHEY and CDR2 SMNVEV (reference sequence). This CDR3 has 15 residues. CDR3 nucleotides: TGTGCCAGCTGTTTAGCGTTAACTAGCACAGATACGCAGTATTTT. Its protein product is CASCLALTSTDTQYF.

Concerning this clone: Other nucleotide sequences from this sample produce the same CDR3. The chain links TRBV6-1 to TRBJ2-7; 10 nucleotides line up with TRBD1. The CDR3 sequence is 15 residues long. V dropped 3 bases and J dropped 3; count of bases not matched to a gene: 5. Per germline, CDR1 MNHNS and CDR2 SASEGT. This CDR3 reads CASSEGTGAVYEQYF. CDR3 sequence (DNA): TGTGCCAGCAGTGAGGGGACAGGGGCCGTCTACGAGCAGTACTTC.

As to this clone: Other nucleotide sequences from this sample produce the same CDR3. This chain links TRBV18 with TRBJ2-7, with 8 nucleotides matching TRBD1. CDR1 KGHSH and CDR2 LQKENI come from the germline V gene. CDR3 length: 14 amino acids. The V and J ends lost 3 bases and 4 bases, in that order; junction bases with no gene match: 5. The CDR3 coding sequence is TGTGCCAGCTCACCCGGGACAGGACTTTACGAGCAGTACTTC. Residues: CASSPGTGLYEQYF.

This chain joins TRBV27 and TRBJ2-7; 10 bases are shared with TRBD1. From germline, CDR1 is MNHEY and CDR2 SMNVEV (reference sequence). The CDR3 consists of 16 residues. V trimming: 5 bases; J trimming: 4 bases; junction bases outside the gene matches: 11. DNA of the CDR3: TGTGCCAGCAGTCCCCCTCCGGGACAGGGGACGTACGAGCAGTACTTC. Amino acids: CASSPPPGQGTYEQYF.

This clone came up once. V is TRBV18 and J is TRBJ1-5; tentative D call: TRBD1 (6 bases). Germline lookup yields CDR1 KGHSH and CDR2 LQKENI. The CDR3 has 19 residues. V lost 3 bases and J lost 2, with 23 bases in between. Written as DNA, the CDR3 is TGTGCCAGCTCACCGCGCGTCGGGACAAAACGAGATGGCAATCAGCCCCAGCATTTT. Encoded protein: CASSPRVGTKRDGNQPQHF.

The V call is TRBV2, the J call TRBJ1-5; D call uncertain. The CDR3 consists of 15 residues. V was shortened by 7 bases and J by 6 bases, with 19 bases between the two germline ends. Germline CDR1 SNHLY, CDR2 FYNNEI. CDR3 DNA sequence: TGTGCCAGCACCATGGACGATCCCAACAGTCAGCCCCAGCATTTT. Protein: CASTMDDPNSQPQHF.

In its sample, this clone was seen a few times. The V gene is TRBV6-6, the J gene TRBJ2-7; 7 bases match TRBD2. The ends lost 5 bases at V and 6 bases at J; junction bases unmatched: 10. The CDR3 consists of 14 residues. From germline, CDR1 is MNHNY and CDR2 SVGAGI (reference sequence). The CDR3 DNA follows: TGTGCCAGCAGTGTCAGCGGGACCCTCGGCGAGCAGTACTTC. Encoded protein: CASSVSGTLGEQYF.

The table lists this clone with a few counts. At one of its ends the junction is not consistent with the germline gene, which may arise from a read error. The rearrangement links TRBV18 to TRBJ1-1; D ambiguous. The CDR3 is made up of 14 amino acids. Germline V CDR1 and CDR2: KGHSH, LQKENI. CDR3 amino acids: CDSSPVEWGTEAFF. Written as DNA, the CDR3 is TGTGACAGCTCACCGGTAGAATGGGGCACTGAAGCTTTCTTT.

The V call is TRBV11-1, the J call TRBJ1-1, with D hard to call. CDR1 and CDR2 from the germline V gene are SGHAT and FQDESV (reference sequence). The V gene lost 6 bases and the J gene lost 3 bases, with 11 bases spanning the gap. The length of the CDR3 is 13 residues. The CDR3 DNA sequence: TGTGCCAGCAGGAAAATAGGAGACACTGAAGCTTTCTTT. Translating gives CASRKIGDTEAFF. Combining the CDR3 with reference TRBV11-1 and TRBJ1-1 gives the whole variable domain EAEVAQSPRYKITEKSQAVAFWCDPISGHATLYWYRQILGQGPELLVQFQDESVVDDSQLPKDRFSAERLKGVDSTLKIQPAELGDSAMYLCASRKIGDTEAFFGQGTRLTVV.

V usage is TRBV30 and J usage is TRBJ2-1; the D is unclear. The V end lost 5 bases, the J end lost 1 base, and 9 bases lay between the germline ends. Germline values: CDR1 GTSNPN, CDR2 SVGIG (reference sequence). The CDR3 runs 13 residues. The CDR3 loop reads CAWCPGSYNEQFF. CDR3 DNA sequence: TGTGCCTGGTGCCCGGGTTCCTACAATGAGCAGTTCTTC.

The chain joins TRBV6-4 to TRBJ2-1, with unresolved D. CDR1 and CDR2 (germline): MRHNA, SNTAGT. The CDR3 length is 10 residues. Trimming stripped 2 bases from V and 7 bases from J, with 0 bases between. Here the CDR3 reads CASSDNEQFF. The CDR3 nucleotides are TGTGCCAGCAGTGACAATGAGCAGTTCTTC.

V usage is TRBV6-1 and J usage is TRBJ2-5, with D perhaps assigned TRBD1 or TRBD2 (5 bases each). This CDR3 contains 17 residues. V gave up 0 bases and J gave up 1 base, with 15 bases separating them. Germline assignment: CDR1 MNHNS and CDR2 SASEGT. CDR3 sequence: CASSEALRWGTQETQYF. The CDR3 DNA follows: TGTGCCAGCAGTGAAGCGCTTCGTTGGGGGACCCAAGAGACCCAGTACTTC.

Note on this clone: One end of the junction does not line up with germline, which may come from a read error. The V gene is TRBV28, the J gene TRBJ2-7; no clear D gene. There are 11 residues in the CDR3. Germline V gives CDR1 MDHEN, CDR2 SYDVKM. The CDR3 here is CASSSRTEQYF. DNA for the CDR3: TGTGCCAGTAGTTCCCGGACCGAGCAGTACTTC.

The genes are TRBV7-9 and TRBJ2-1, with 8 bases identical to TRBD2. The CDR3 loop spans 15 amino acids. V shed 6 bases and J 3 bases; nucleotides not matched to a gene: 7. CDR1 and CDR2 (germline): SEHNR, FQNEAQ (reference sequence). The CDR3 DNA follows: TGTGCCAGCAGTCAAAGCGGGAGCGACTACAATGAGCAGTTCTTC. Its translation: CASSQSGSDYNEQFF.

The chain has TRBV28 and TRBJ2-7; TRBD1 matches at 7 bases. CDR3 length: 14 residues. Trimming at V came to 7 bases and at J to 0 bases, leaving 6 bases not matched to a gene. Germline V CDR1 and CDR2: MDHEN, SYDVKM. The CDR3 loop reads CASIFSGGSYEQYF. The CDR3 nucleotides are TGTGCCAGCATATTCTCAGGGGGCTCCTACGAGCAGTACTTC. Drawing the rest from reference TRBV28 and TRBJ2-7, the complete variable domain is DVKVTQSSRYLVKRTGEKVFLECVQDMDHENMFWYRQDPGLGLRLIYFSYDVKMKEKGDIPEGYSVSREKKERFSLILESASTNQTSMYLCASIFSGGSYEQYFGPGTRLTVT.

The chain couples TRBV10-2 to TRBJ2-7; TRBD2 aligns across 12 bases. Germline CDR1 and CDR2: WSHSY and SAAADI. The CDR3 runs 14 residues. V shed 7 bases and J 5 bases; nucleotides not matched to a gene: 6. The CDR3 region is CASTPSGRANEQYF. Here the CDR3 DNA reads TGCGCCAGCACCCCTAGCGGGAGGGCCAACGAGCAGTACTTC.

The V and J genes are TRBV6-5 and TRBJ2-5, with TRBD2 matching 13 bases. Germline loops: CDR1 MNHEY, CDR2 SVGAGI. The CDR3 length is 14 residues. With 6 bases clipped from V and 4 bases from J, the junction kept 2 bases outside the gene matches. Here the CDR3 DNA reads TGTGCCAGCAGCCGACTAGCGGGAGGAGAGACCCAGTACTTC. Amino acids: CASSRLAGGETQYF.

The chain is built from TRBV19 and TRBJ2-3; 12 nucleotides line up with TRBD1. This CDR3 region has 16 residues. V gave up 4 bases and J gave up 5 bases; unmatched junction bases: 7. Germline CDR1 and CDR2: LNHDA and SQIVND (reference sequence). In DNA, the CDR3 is TGTGCCAGTAGTAACCCGGGACAGGGGGCTGGAGATACGCAGTATTTT. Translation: CASSNPGQGAGDTQYF.

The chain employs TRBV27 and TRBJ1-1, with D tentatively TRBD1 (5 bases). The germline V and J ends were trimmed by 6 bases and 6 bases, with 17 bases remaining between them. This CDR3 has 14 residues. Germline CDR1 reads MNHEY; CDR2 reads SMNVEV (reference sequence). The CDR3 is CASSWGGDGPEAFF. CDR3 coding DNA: TGTGCCAGCAGCTGGGGAGGGGACGGCCCTGAAGCTTTCTTT.

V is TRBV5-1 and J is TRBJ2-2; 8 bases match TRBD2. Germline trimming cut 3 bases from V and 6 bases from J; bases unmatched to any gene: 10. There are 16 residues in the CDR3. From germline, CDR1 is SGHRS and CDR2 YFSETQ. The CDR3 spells CASSWGAGVTAGELFF. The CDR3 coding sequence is TGCGCCAGCAGCTGGGGAGCGGGAGTAACTGCCGGGGAGCTGTTTTTT.

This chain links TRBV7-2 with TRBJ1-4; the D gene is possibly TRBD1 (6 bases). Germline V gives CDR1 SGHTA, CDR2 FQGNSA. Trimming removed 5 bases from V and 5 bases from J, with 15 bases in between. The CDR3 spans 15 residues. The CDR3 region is CASSDTRGGNEKLFF. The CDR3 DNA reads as TGTGCCAGCAGCGACACCAGGGGAGGGAATGAAAAACTGTTTTTT.

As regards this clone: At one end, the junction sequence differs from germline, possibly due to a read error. CDR3 in amino acids: CASSETCDFLINSSHNEQFF. In DNA, the CDR3 is TGCGCCAGCAGTGAAACTTGCGACTTCCTGATAAACAGCTCCCACAATGAGCAGTTCTTC. The chain joins TRBV10-1 to TRBJ2-1; D gene uncertain. Germline V gene sequence: CDR1 WNHNN, CDR2 SYGVQD (reference sequence). The CDR3 sequence is 20 residues long.

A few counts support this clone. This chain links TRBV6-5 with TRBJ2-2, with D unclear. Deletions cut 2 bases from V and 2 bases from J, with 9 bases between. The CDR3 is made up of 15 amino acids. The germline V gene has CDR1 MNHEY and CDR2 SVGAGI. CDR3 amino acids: CASSYSTRNTGELFF. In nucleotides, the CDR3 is TGTGCCAGCAGTTACAGTACCCGCAACACCGGGGAGCTGTTTTTT.